The 5 T cell receptor beta chains below all came from one sample that was sequenced in a study of somatic mutations in cytotoxic T cells in rheumatoid arthritis. Method: immunoSEQ multiplex PCR; TCRdb's copy keeps in-frame clones and lacks some. The repertoire holds more than 9,000 clones, approximately 79% seen once, with about a third in the top ten. The sequencing sample was made of CD8+ T cells sorted from blood. The source is an adult with rheumatoid arthritis.

The chain joins TRBV9 to TRBJ2-7, with D hard to call. Germline V gene sequence: CDR1 SGDLS, CDR2 YYNGEE. The CDR3 contains 14 residues. Trimming shortened V by 2 bases and J by 0 bases, and 9 bases separated the two germline ends. CDR3 amino acids: CASSVSHLSYEQYF. The CDR3 DNA reads as TGTGCCAGCAGCGTTTCCCACCTCTCCTACGAGCAGTACTTC.

This rearrangement joins TRBV4-3 to TRBJ2-7, with a weak D call TRBD2 (5 bases). Trimming removed 2 bases at V and 3 bases at J, with 11 bases between. Germline V gene lookup returns CDR1 LGHNA and CDR2 YSLEER. CDR3 length equals 14 residues. The CDR3 reads CASSQRTRFYEQYF. As DNA, the CDR3 is TGCGCCAGCAGCCAACGGACTCGGTTCTACGAGCAGTACTTC.

The CDR3 DNA sequence: TGTGCCAGCGCGGCCGCAGGGGGTCATACCTACGAGCAGTACTTC. Residues: CASAAAGGHTYEQYF. The chain couples TRBV19 to TRBJ2-7, with 7 bases that match TRBD1. The CDR3 is 15 residues long. CDR1 is LNHDA, CDR2 SQIVND, per germline (reference sequence). V shed 9 bases, J shed 2 bases, and the junction held 13 bases outside the gene matches.

This clone is categorized as medium-sized. This sequence joins TRBV9 and TRBJ2-3, with D perhaps being TRBD1 or TRBD2 (6 bases each). V lost 3 bases, J lost 3 bases, and 11 bases lay in between. Germline CDR1 reads SGDLS; CDR2 reads YYNGEE. CDR3 length: 14 residues. CDR3 sequence: CASSGGAWTDTQYF. DNA for the CDR3: TGTGCCAGCAGCGGGGGGGCTTGGACAGATACGCAGTATTTT.

The chain uses TRBV5-6 and TRBJ2-1; 8 positions agree with TRBD2. The junction had 5 bases not matched to a gene; V was cut back by 0 bases and J by 0 bases. The germline gives CDR1 SGHDT, CDR2 YYEEEE. This CDR3 has 17 amino acids. CDR3 DNA: TGTGCCAGCAGCTTGGCAGGGACTAGAAGCTCCTACAATGAGCAGTTCTTC. Translated, it gives CASSLAGTRSSYNEQFF.